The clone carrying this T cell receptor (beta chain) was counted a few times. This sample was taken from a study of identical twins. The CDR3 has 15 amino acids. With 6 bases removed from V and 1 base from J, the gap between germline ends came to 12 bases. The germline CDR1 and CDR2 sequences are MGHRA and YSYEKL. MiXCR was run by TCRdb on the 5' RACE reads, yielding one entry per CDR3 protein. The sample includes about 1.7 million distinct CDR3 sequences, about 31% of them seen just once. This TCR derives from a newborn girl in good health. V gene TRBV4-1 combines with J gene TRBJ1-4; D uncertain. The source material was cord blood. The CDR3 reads CASSATPLTNEKLFF. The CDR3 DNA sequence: TGCGCCAGCAGTGCGACTCCCCTAACTAATGAAAAACTGTTTTTT.